The 4 T cell receptor beta chains given below trace back to one sample, sequenced in a study of technical replicates of blood from a few donors. The assay was immunoSEQ multiplex PCR, and TCRdb's table has in-frame clones only and misses some. The sample lists approximately 49,000 clones, approximately 90% seen once, with about 3.7% in the top ten. The specimen was PBMCs. Source of these receptors: a human donor in good health. Some clones in this sample may be carry-over from other donors' samples.

A single count supports this clone. This chain connects TRBV5-6 to TRBJ2-7; D perhaps matches TRBD1 (6 bases). The V end lost 0 bases, the J end lost 9 bases, and 13 bases lay between the germline ends. The CDR3 consists of 13 residues. Germline-derived CDR1 and CDR2 are SGHDT and YYEEEE. CDR3 loop: CASSLETGSGQYF. CDR3 bases: TGTGCCAGCAGCTTGGAGACAGGAAGCGGGCAGTACTTC. Using reference TRBV5-6 and TRBJ2-7 for the parts outside the CDR3, the full variable domain is DAGVTQSPTHLIKTRGQQVTLRCSPKSGHDTVSWYQQALGQGPQFIFQYYEEEERQRGNFPDRFSGHQFPNYSSELNVNALLLGDSALYLCASSLETGSGQYFGPGTRLTVT.

This clone was picked up one time. J is TRBJ1-2 and V is TRBV5-1; the D gene is possibly TRBD1 (5 bases). V dropped 0 bases and J dropped 5 bases, with 8 bases sitting between them. Germline V gives CDR1 SGHRS, CDR2 YFSETQ. This CDR3 region has 13 residues. The DNA of the CDR3 is TGCGCCAGCAGCTTGGGACAGCAATATGGCTACACCTTC. It translates to CASSLGQQYGYTF.

The CDR3 DNA sequence: TGTGCCAGCAGCAATGGACAGGGGGTGTCCTACGAGCAGTACTTC. It specifies CASSNGQGVSYEQYF. This chain connects TRBV11-1 to TRBJ2-7, with 10 nucleotides matching TRBD1. V shed 5 bases, J shed 1 base, and the junction held 5 bases outside the gene matches. The CDR3 is 15 amino acids. The V gene's germline CDR1 is SGHAT and CDR2 FQDESV (reference sequence).

CDR3 residues: CASSYRQGRGNYGYTF. Here the CDR3 DNA reads TGTGCCAGCAGCTACCGACAGGGACGAGGGAACTATGGCTACACCTTC. J is TRBJ1-2 and V is TRBV13; TRBD1 matches 7 bases. The CDR3 is made up of 16 amino acids. The trim removed 4 bases at V and 2 bases at J, leaving 10 bases unmatched. The V gene's germline CDR1 is PRHDT and CDR2 FYEKMQ (reference sequence). The whole variable domain, remainder taken from reference TRBV13 and TRBJ1-2, is AAGVIQSPRHLIKEKRETATLKCYPIPRHDTVYWYQQGPGQDPQFLISFYEKMQSDKGSIPDRFSAQQFSDYHSELNMSSLELGDSALYFCASSYRQGRGNYGYTFGSGTRLTVV.